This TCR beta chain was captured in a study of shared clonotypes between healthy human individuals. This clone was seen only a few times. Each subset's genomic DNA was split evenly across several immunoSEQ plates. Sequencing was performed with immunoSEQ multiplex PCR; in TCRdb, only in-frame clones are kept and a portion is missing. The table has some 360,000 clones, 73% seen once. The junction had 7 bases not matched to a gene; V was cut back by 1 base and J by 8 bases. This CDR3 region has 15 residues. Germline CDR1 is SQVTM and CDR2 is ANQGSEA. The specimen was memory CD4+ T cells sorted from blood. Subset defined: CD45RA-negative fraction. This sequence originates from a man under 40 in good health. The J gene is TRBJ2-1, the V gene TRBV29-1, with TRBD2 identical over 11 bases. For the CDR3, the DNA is TGCAGCGTTGAAGGAGCTAGCGGGAGGCTAGATGAGCAGTTCTTC. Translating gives CSVEGASGRLDEQFF.